This T cell receptor beta chain was identified during a study of blood T cell repertoires in COVID-19. The CDR3 sequence is 18 residues long. Unmatched junction bases numbered 9, after V lost 5 bases and J lost 0 bases. CDR1 is MNHEY and CDR2 is SMNVEV in the germline V gene (reference sequence). Original handling: Scientists estimated how many nucleated cells there were by amplifying reference gene primers. Assay used: immunoSEQ multiplex PCR; TCRdb lists only in-frame clones, some missing. That table furnishes V, J and clone size, whereas the DNA furnished D and trimming. The repertoire consists of roughly 230,000 clones, with 82% occurring once and the leading ten covering 3.6%.

The receptor was derived from a woman older than 75 with acute or convalescent COVID-19. The specimen was peripheral blood. The chain links TRBV27 to TRBJ1-4; 10 bases match TRBD1. CDR3 sequence: CASSRRQGAASTNEKLFF. The CDR3 coding sequence is TGTGCCAGCAGTCGACGACAGGGGGCAGCCTCAACTAATGAAAAACTGTTTTTT.